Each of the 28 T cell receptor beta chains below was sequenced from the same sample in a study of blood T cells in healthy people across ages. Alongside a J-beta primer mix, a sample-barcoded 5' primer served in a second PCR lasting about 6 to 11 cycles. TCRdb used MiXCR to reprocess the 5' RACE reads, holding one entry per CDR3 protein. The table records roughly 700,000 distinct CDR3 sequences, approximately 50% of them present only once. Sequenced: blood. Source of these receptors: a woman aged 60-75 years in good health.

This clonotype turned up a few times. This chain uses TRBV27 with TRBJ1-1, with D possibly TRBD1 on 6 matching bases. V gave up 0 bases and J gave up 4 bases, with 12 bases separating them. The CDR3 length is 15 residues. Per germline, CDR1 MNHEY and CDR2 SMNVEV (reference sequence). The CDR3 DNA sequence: TGTGCCAGCAGTTTATCGCGAGGGGGGGGCACTGAAGCTTTCTTT. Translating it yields CASSLSRGGGTEAFF.

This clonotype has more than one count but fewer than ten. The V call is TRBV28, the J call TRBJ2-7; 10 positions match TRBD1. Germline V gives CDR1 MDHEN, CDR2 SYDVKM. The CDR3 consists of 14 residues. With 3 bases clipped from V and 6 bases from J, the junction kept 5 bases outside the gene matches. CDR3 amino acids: CASSLGQGTAEQYF. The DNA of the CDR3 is TGTGCCAGCAGTTTGGGACAGGGGACTGCCGAGCAGTACTTC. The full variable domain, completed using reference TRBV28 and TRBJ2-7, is DVKVTQSSRYLVKRTGEKVFLECVQDMDHENMFWYRQDPGLGLRLIYFSYDVKMKEKGDIPEGYSVSREKKERFSLILESASTNQTSMYLCASSLGQGTAEQYFGPGTRLTVT.

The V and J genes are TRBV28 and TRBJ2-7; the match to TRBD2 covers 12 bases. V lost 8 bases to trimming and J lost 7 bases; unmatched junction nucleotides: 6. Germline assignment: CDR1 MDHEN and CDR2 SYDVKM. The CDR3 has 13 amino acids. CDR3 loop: CASRTSGIREQYF. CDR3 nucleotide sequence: TGTGCCAGCCGGACTAGCGGGATTAGGGAGCAGTACTTC.

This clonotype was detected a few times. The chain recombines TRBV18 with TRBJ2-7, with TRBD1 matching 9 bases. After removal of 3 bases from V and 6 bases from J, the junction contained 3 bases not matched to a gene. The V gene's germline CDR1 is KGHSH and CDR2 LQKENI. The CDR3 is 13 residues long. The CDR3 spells CASSPTTGGEQYF. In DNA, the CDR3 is TGTGCCAGCTCACCTACGACAGGGGGCGAGCAGTACTTC.

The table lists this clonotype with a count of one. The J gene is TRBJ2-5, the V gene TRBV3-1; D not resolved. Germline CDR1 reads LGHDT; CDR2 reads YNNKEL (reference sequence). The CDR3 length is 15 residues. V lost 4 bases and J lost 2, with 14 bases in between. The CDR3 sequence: CASSPAHGKQETQYF. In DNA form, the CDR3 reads TGTGCCAGCAGCCCGGCGCATGGGAAACAAGAGACCCAGTACTTC.

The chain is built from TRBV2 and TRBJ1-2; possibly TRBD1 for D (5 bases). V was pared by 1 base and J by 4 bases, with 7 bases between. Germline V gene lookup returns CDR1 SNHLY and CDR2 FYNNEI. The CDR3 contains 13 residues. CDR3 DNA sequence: TGTGCCAGCAGTGAAGGGGGGGGCTATGGCTACACCTTC. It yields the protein CASSEGGGYGYTF.

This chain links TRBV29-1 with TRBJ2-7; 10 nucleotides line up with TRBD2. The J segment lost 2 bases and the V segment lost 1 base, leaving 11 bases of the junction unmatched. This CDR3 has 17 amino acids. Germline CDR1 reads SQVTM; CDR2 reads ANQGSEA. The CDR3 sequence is CSVEGNLEREGPYEQYF. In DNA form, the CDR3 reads TGCAGCGTTGAAGGGAACCTCGAGCGGGAGGGCCCCTACGAGCAGTACTTC.

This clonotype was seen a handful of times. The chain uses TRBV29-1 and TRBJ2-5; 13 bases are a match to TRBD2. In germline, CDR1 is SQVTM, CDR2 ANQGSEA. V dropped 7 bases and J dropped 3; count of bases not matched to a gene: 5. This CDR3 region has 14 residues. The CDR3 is CSGWTSGSKETQYF. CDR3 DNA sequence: TGCAGCGGATGGACTAGCGGGAGCAAAGAGACCCAGTACTTC.

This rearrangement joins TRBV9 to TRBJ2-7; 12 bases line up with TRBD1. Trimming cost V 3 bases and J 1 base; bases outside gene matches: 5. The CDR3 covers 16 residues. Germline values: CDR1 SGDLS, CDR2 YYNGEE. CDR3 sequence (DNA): TGTGCCAGCAGCGCGGGGACAGGGGGCGCTTCCTACGAGCAGTACTTC. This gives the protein CASSAGTGGASYEQYF. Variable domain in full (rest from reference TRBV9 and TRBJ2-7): DSGVTQTPKHLITATGQRVTLRCSPRSGDLSVYWYQQSLDQGLQFLIQYYNGEERAKGNILERFSAQQFPDLHSELNLSSLELGDSALYFCASSAGTGGASYEQYFGPGTRLTVT.

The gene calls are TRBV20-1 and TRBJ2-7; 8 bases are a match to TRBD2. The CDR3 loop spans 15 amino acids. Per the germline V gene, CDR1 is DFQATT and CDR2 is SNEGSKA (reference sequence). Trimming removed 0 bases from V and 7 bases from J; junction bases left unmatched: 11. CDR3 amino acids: CSARDFSGIHNEQYF. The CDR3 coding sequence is TGCAGTGCTAGAGATTTTAGCGGGATTCACAATGAGCAGTACTTC.

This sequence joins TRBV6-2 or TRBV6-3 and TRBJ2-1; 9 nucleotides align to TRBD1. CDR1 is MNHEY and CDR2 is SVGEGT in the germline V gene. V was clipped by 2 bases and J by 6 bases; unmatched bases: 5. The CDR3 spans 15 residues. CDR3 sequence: CASSYDRGMINEQFF. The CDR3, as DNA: TGTGCCAGCAGTTACGACAGGGGGATGATCAATGAGCAGTTCTTC.

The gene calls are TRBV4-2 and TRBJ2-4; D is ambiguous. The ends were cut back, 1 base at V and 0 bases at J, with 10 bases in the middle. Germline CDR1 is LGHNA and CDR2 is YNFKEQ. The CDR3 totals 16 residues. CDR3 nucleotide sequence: TGTGCCAGCAGCCAAGTTTCGGAGCTAGCCAAAAACATTCAGTACTTC. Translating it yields CASSQVSELAKNIQYF.

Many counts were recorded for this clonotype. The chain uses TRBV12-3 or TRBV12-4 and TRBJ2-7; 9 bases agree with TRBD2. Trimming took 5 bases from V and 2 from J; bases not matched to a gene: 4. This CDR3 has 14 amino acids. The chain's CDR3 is CASSQLAGTYEQYF. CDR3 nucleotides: TGTGCCAGCAGTCAACTAGCGGGCACCTACGAGCAGTACTTC.

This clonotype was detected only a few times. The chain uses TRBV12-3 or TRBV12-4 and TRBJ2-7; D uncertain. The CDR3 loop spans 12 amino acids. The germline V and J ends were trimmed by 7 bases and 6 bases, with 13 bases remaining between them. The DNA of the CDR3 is TGTGCCAGCAACCAGGCTGGGTCCGAGCAGTACTTC. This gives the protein CASNQAGSEQYF.

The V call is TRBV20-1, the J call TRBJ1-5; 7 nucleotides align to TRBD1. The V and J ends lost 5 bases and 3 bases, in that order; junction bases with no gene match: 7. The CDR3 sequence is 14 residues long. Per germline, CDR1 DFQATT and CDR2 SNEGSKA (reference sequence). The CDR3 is CSAPDREDNQPQHF. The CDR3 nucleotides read TGCAGTGCTCCCGACAGGGAGGACAATCAGCCCCAGCATTTT.

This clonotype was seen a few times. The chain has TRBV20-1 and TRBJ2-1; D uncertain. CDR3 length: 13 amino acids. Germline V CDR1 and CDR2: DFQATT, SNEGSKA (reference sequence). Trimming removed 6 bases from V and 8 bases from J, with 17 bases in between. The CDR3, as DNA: TGCAGTGCAACCGTGGTAACGGCTCATGAGCAGTTCTTC. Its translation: CSATVVTAHEQFF.

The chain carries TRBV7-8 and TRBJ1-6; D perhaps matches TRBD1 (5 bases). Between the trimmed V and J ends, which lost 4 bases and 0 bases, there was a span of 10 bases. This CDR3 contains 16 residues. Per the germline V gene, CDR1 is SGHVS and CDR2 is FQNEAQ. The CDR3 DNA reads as TGTGCCAGCAGCTCTCCGGGGGGCTCCTATAATTCACCCCTCCACTTT. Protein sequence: CASSSPGGSYNSPLHF.

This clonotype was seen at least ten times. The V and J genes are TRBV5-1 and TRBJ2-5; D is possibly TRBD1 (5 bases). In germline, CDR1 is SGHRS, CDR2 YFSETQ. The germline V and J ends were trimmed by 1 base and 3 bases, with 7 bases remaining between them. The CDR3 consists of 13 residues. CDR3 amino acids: CASSLTGEETQYF. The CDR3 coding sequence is TGCGCCAGCAGCTTGACAGGAGAAGAGACCCAGTACTTC.

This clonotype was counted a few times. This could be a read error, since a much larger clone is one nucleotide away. In DNA, the CDR3 is TGTGCCAGCAGCGTAGTAACTAGTGGGGACATTCAGTACTTC. It encodes CASSVVTSGDIQYF. The gene calls are TRBV7-2 and TRBJ2-4, with D perhaps TRBD2 (5 bases). CDR1 SGHTA and CDR2 FQGNSA come from the germline V gene. V lost 5 bases and J 8 bases, leaving 16 bases between the germline ends. The CDR3 contains 14 residues.

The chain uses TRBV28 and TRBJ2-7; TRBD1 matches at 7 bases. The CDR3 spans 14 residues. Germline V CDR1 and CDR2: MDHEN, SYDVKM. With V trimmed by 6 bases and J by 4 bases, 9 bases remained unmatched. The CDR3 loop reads CASSTGTVRYEQYF. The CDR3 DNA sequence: TGTGCCAGCAGCACCGGGACAGTGAGATACGAGCAGTACTTC.

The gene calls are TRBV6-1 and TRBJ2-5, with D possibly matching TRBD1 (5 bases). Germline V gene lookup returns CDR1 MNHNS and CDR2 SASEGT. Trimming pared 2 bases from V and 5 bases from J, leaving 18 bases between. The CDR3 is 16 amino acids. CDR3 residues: CASSEWIARGAETQYF. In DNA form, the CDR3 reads TGTGCCAGCAGTGAATGGATCGCTAGGGGCGCCGAGACCCAGTACTTC.

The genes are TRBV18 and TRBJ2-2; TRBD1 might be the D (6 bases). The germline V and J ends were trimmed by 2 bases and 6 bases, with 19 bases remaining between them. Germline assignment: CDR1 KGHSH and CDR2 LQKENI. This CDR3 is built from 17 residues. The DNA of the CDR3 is TGTGCCAGCTCACCAAAGTCTAGACAGGACTCTGCCGGGGAGCTGTTTTTT. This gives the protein CASSPKSRQDSAGELFF.

For the CDR3, the DNA is TGTGCCAGCAGCTTAGACGGGGCAGGGTTCTACGAGCAGTACTTC. Encoded protein: CASSLDGAGFYEQYF. The V gene is TRBV11-2, the J gene TRBJ2-7; D is perhaps TRBD1 or TRBD2 (5 bases each). The CDR3 spans 15 residues. Trimming removed 0 bases from V and 3 bases from J, with 12 bases in between. CDR1 is SGHAT and CDR2 is FQNNGV in the germline V gene.

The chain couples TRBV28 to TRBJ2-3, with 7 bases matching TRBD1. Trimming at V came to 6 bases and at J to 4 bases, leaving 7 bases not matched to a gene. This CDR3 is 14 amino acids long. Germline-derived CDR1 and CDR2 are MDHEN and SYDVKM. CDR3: CASSLNRGADTQYF. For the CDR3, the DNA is TGTGCCAGCAGCCTAAACAGGGGAGCAGATACGCAGTATTTT.

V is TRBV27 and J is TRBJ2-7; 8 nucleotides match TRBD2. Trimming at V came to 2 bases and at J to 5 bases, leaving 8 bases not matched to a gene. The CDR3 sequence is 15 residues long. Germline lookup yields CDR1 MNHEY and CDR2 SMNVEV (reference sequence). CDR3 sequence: CASSLEVGTSHEQYF. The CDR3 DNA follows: TGTGCCAGCAGTTTAGAGGTCGGGACTAGTCACGAGCAGTACTTC.

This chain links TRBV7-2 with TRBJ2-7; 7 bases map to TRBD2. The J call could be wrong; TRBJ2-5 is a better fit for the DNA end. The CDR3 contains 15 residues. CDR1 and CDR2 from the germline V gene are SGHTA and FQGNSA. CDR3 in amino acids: CASSLRAGVGQTQYF. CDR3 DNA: TGTGCCAGCAGCTTGAGGGCGGGAGTCGGGCAGACCCAGTACTTC.

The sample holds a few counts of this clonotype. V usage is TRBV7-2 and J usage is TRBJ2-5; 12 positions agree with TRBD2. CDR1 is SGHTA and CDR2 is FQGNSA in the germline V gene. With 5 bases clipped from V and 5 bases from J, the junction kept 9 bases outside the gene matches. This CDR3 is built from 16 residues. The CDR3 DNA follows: TGTGCCAGCAGCGCCAGACTAGCGGGAGTCGGGGAGACCCAGTACTTC. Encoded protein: CASSARLAGVGETQYF.

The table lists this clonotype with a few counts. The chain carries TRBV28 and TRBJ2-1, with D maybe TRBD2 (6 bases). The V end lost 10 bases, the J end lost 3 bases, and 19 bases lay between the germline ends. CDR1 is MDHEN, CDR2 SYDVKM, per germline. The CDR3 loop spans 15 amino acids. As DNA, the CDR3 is TGTGCCATCTCAACCGGGAGTCGCGGCTACAATGAGCAGTTCTTC. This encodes CAISTGSRGYNEQFF. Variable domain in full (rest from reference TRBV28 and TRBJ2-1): DVKVTQSSRYLVKRTGEKVFLECVQDMDHENMFWYRQDPGLGLRLIYFSYDVKMKEKGDIPEGYSVSREKKERFSLILESASTNQTSMYLCAISTGSRGYNEQFFGPGTRLTVL.